This T cell receptor beta chain was retrieved from a study of blood T cells in healthy people across ages. Ten or more counts support this clonotype. Its target is unknown. Each donor had approximately 10 milliliters of peripheral blood drawn. Per individual sample, total RNA of at least 6 micrograms was extracted. CDR3 size: 14 residues. Germline V gene data show CDR1 as SGDLS and CDR2 as YYNGEE. Between the trimmed V and J ends, which lost 0 bases and 7 bases, there was a span of 11 bases. Together with a sample-barcoded 5' primer, a J-beta primer mix was included in a second PCR lasting about 7 to 11 cycles. TCRdb processed the 5' RACE reads anew with MiXCR; each CDR3 protein has one entry. This sample has around 1,600,000 distinct CDR3 sequences, with approximately 39% found just once. Study conclusions and caveats: It was the long-lived donors that had more naive CD4+ cells and higher diversity than aged donors.

This chain joins TRBV9 and TRBJ2-4; D call uncertain. The sequencing sample was made of blood. This TCR was sampled from a young woman in good health. For the CDR3, the DNA is TGTGCCAGCAGCGTAGATGGGGATGAGAACATTCAGTACTTC. It encodes CASSVDGDENIQYF.